This TCR beta chain was documented in a study of CD8+CD57+ T cells in acquired aplastic anemia. Background on the study: Recorded DNA amounts for sorted CD4+ and CD8+ cells had an average of approximately 3.2 ug. Study results and caveats: For CD8+ Simpson's diversity, patients and controls showed no significant difference.

TCR beta VDJ and CDR3 were profiled, and genomic DNA was the template. TCRdb independently ran MiXCR on the reads; one entry per CDR3 protein. The sample records over 150,000 distinct CDR3 sequences, 55% to 65% being singletons. The CDR3 is 13 residues long. V lost 8 bases, J lost 4 bases, and 16 bases lay in between. Per germline, CDR1 DFQATT and CDR2 SNEGSKA (reference sequence). Points on this clonotype: What it binds is not known.

Selection for sequencing was limited to patients who had shown CD8+CD57+ cell expansion by flow cytometry. This sequence joins TRBV20-1 and TRBJ2-3; D assignment may be TRBD1 or TRBD2 (5 bases each). Material: sorted CD4+, CD8+, or CD8+CD57+ T cells (not recorded which) from PBMCs. This TCR was sampled from a human donor with aplastic anemia. CDR3 sequence reads: CSSPGPAADTQYF. For the CDR3, the DNA is TGCAGTTCTCCGGGACCGGCGGCAGATACGCAGTATTTT.